This entry lists 9 T cell receptor beta chains sequenced from one sample in a study of blood T cell repertoires in COVID-19 (TCRdb year 2020). The method was the immunoSEQ multiplex PCR assay. The source is immuneACCESS, and TCRdb retained only in-frame sequences with V and J called. Part of the clones is not carried over; for the studies checked, unresolved V genes explain less than half of this, and the remainder is unexplained. In this sample the table shows just under 150,000 clones, 85% to 90% of which occur a single time. 8.5% to 9% of the sample lies in the top ten. Sequencing was carried out using peripheral blood. The receptors come from a woman between 45 and 60 years old with active or convalescent COVID-19.

This chain connects TRBV13 to TRBJ2-7; no clear D gene. V lost 2 bases and J lost 0, with 20 bases in between. Germline CDR1 and CDR2: PRHDT and FYEKMQ (reference sequence). The CDR3 loop spans 18 amino acids. CDR3 in amino acids: CASSLRHSYPSDSYEQYF. Written as DNA, the CDR3 is TGTGCCAGCAGCTTAAGACACTCGTATCCTTCCGACTCCTACGAGCAGTACTTC.

The J gene is TRBJ1-2, the V gene TRBV28; 7 bases match TRBD1. The CDR3 contains 13 residues. The V gene's germline CDR1 is MDHEN and CDR2 SYDVKM. V was clipped by 6 bases and J by 4 bases; unmatched bases: 5. The CDR3 sequence: CASSVTGLYGYTF. CDR3 in DNA: TGTGCCAGCAGCGTGACAGGGCTCTATGGCTACACCTTC.

This chain joins TRBV19 and TRBJ2-4; 9 bases are shared with TRBD1. From germline, CDR1 is LNHDA and CDR2 SQIVND (reference sequence). Trimming removed 3 bases from V and 6 bases from J; junction bases left unmatched: 3. The CDR3 covers 14 residues. The CDR3: CASSMGTGSNIQYF. In DNA form, the CDR3 reads TGTGCCAGTAGTATGGGGACAGGGTCAAACATTCAGTACTTC.

The CDR3 DNA reads as TGTGCCAGCAGCTTAGTGGGACACCCCGCGAGCTCCTACGAGCAGTACTTC. This translates into CASSLVGHPASSYEQYF. This chain connects TRBV7-2 to TRBJ2-7, with TRBD1 as a possible D gene (6 bases). This CDR3 spans 17 amino acids. Trimming took 1 base from V and 0 from J, leaving 16 bases between them. Germline V lookup: CDR1 SGHTA, CDR2 FQGNSA.

This sequence joins TRBV15 and TRBJ2-1; TRBD1 matches at 7 bases. V shed 4 bases and J 10 bases; nucleotides not matched to a gene: 7. This CDR3 has 13 amino acids. Germline V gene lookup returns CDR1 LNHNV and CDR2 YYDKDF (reference sequence). The CDR3 loop is CATSKAVDREQFF. The DNA of the CDR3 is TGTGCCACCAGCAAAGCGGTGGACAGGGAGCAGTTCTTC.

This clone appeared a few times. The genes are TRBV30 and TRBJ1-5; D may be TRBD1 (5 bases). Germline CDR1 and CDR2: GTSNPN and SVGIG (reference sequence). The V and J ends lost 5 bases and 3 bases respectively, with 11 bases between them. CDR3 length: 13 amino acids. The CDR3 loop is CAWDSGINQPQHF. CDR3 coding DNA: TGTGCCTGGGACAGTGGTATCAATCAGCCCCAGCATTTT.

V is TRBV5-6 and J is TRBJ2-7, with 15 nucleotides matching TRBD2. Germline loops: CDR1 SGHDT, CDR2 YYEEEE. CDR3 length equals 16 residues. V was pared by 4 bases and J by 2 bases, with 4 bases of the junction left unmatched. CDR3 DNA: TGTGCCAGCAGCCGACGGACTAGCGGGGGGGCCTACGAGCAGTACTTC. Its translation: CASSRRTSGGAYEQYF.

V is TRBV2 and J is TRBJ1-5; 12 nucleotides match TRBD1. The CDR3 runs 17 residues. CDR1 and CDR2 (germline): SNHLY, FYNNEI. Trimming removed 6 bases from V and 1 base from J; junction bases left unmatched: 7. The CDR3 coding sequence is TGTGCCAGCAGCGGGGACAGGGGGCTTATGAGCAATCAGCCCCAGCATTTT. It translates to CASSGDRGLMSNQPQHF.

The genes are TRBV6-6 and TRBJ1-5; 8 bases align to TRBD1. The ends lost 6 bases at V and 11 bases at J; junction bases unmatched: 12. Germline V gene lookup returns CDR1 MNHNY and CDR2 SVGAGI (reference sequence). This CDR3 is 14 amino acids long. CDR3 bases: TGTGCCAGCAGACCGGGACAGGACCTTTCAGCCCAGCATTTT. Translated: CASRPGQDLSAQHF.